Shown below are 28 T cell receptor beta chains from a single sample sequenced in a study of T cell changes during pregnancy in multiple sclerosis. Clones were read by immunoSEQ multiplex PCR, and TCRdb kept only the in-frame ones, dropping some. The sample lists roughly 68,000 clones; around 92% were seen once. Sequencing was performed on peripheral blood, taken in the second trimester of pregnancy. These receptors originate from a female donor in good health, enrolled as a control in a pregnancy study.

J is TRBJ1-4 and V is TRBV6-1, with 11 bases that match TRBD1. V was clipped by 7 bases and J by 6 bases; unmatched bases: 4. The CDR3 is 14 amino acids. Germline lookup yields CDR1 MNHNS and CDR2 SASEGT. The CDR3 coding sequence is TGTGCCAGCACCCGGACAGGGGGCGATGAAAAACTGTTTTTT. It yields the protein CASTRTGGDEKLFF.

This clone occurred once. The CDR3 DNA follows: TGTGCCTGGAGTGGAGCGGGGGCCGAGCAGTACTTC. It is translated as CAWSGAGAEQYF. The rearrangement uses TRBV30 and TRBJ2-7; 8 nucleotides align to TRBD2. The CDR3 runs 12 residues. With V trimmed by 1 base and J by 6 bases, 2 bases remained unmatched. Germline CDR1 and CDR2: GTSNPN and SVGIG (reference sequence).

This clone was counted a few times. This chain uses TRBV6-1 with TRBJ1-5; D is possibly TRBD1 (6 bases). CDR3 length: 16 amino acids. V was pared by 2 bases and J by 5 bases, with 16 bases between. Per the germline V gene, CDR1 is MNHNS and CDR2 is SASEGT. CDR3 nucleotide sequence: TGTGCCAGCAGTGAAATTGAAGGGGGAGGGGATCAGCCCCAGCATTTT. Translating it yields CASSEIEGGGDQPQHF.

The genes are TRBV10-3 and TRBJ1-2, with TRBD1 as a possible D gene (5 bases). There are 15 residues in the CDR3. Germline CDR1 is ENHRY and CDR2 is SYGVKD. The V end was cut by 2 bases, the J end by 6 bases, with 16 bases between. For the CDR3, the DNA is TGTGCCATCAGTGAGGAGAAGGGGAAGGTGAATGGCTACACCTTC. This codes for CAISEEKGKVNGYTF.

The rearrangement uses TRBV2 and TRBJ1-5, with a weak D call TRBD1 (6 bases). Germline lookup yields CDR1 SNHLY and CDR2 FYNNEI. The CDR3 contains 13 residues. Trimming cost V 8 bases and J 4 bases, with 12 bases left between them. CDR3 sequence reads: CASSGQPNQPQHF. The CDR3 nucleotides read TGTGCCAGCTCAGGACAGCCAAATCAGCCCCAGCATTTT.

The sample holds one count of this clone. This chain connects TRBV7-9 to TRBJ2-1, with D possibly TRBD2 on 5 matching bases. Germline V gene lookup returns CDR1 SEHNR and CDR2 FQNEAQ (reference sequence). V gave up 2 bases and J gave up 1 base, with 9 bases separating them. The CDR3 consists of 15 residues. CDR3 region: CASSLLGGSYNEQFF. CDR3 DNA: TGTGCCAGCAGCTTACTCGGCGGGTCCTACAATGAGCAGTTCTTC.

The rearrangement uses TRBV6-4 and TRBJ2-1; TRBD2 matches at 14 bases. This CDR3 has 15 amino acids. Per germline, CDR1 MRHNA and CDR2 SNTAGT. With 5 bases clipped from V and 8 bases from J, the junction kept 5 bases outside the gene matches. Written as DNA, the CDR3 is TGTGCCAGCAGTCCGACTAGCGGGGGGGCCGATGAGCAGTTCTTC. Amino acid sequence: CASSPTSGGADEQFF.

V is TRBV4-1 and J is TRBJ2-2; D is possibly TRBD1 (5 bases). CDR1 is MGHRA, CDR2 YSYEKL, per germline. This CDR3 spans 16 amino acids. V dropped 0 bases and J dropped 5 bases, with 13 bases sitting between them. The CDR3 spells CASSQDIARQTGELFF. The CDR3 nucleotides read TGCGCCAGCAGCCAAGATATCGCTAGACAGACCGGGGAGCTGTTTTTT.

The J gene is TRBJ2-7, the V gene TRBV11-3, with 11 bases identical to TRBD2. Per germline, CDR1 SGHNT and CDR2 YENEEA. Unmatched junction bases numbered 11, after V lost 4 bases and J lost 12 bases. The CDR3 contains 14 residues. This chain's CDR3 is CASSSSGTSGLWYF. The CDR3 bases are TGTGCCAGCAGCTCCTCCGGGACTAGCGGACTGTGGTACTTC. The full variable domain, in which reference TRBV11-3 and TRBJ2-7 provide the parts outside the CDR3, is EAGVVQSPRYKIIEKKQPVAFWCNPISGHNTLYWYLQNLGQGPELLIRYENEEAVDDSQLPKDRFSAERLKGVDSTLKIQPAELGDSAVYLCASSSSGTSGLWYFGPGTRLTVT.

The genes are TRBV6-5 and TRBJ1-1, with D possibly TRBD1 on 6 matching bases. Germline assignment: CDR1 MNHEY and CDR2 SVGAGI. The CDR3 spans 14 residues. Between the trimmed V and J ends, which lost 4 bases and 4 bases, there was a span of 13 bases. The CDR3 sequence: CASSSVGGGTEAFF. The DNA of the CDR3 is TGTGCCAGCAGTTCGGTAGGGGGTGGCACTGAAGCTTTCTTT.

This clone appeared once. The chain employs TRBV2 and TRBJ1-4; D is unclear. This CDR3 contains 14 residues. Germline V gene sequence: CDR1 SNHLY, CDR2 FYNNEI. The germline V and J ends were trimmed by 4 bases and 0 bases, with 6 bases remaining between them. The CDR3 DNA follows: TGTGCCAGCAGTGTGCAGACAACTAATGAAAAACTGTTTTTT. This sequence encodes CASSVQTTNEKLFF.

The chain uses TRBV4-1 and TRBJ1-1; D unclear. CDR3 length: 14 residues. The V gene's germline CDR1 is MGHRA and CDR2 YSYEKL. Trimming took 4 bases from V and 3 from J, leaving 12 bases between them. CDR3 loop: CASSRTLGYTEAFF. CDR3 in DNA: TGCGCCAGCAGCCGCACCCTAGGATACACTGAAGCTTTCTTT.

V is TRBV19 and J is TRBJ2-7; 9 positions match TRBD1. V lost 6 bases, J lost 6 bases, and 9 bases stayed unmatched. The CDR3 is 14 amino acids. Looked up from germline, CDR1 is LNHDA and CDR2 is SQIVND (reference sequence). The chain's CDR3 is CASSTGTGMTEQYF. The DNA of the CDR3 is TGTGCCAGTAGCACCGGGACAGGGATGACCGAGCAGTACTTC.

The rearrangement joins TRBV6-5 to TRBJ2-1, with TRBD2 matching over 8 bases. V trimming: 0 bases; J trimming: 4 bases; junction bases outside the gene matches: 5. Germline lookup yields CDR1 MNHEY and CDR2 SVGAGI. The CDR3 sequence is 16 residues long. CDR3 residues: CASSYSGTSGYNEQFF. CDR3 coding DNA: TGTGCCAGCAGTTACTCGGGAACTAGCGGATACAATGAGCAGTTCTTC.

The chain has TRBV28 and TRBJ1-4, with a tentative D call TRBD1 (6 bases). Germline CDR1 and CDR2: MDHEN and SYDVKM. Trimming cost V 2 bases and J 6 bases, with 13 bases left between them. There are 15 residues in the CDR3. The CDR3 here is CASSLRAGAYEKLFF. The CDR3 DNA follows: TGTGCCAGCAGTTTACGGGCAGGGGCATATGAAAAACTGTTTTTT.

The chain joins TRBV13 to TRBJ2-2; TRBD1 matches at 8 bases. The CDR3 is made up of 14 amino acids. Germline assignment: CDR1 PRHDT and CDR2 FYEKMQ (reference sequence). Trimming cost V 6 bases and J 0 bases; bases outside gene matches: 0. The CDR3 DNA follows: TGTGCCAGCAGGACAGGGGCGAACACCGGGGAGCTGTTTTTT. It translates to CASRTGANTGELFF.

The chain recombines TRBV13 with TRBJ2-3; D is possibly TRBD2 (5 bases). Germline V gene lookup returns CDR1 PRHDT and CDR2 FYEKMQ (reference sequence). The length of the CDR3 is 14 residues. V was shortened by 0 bases and J by 1 base, with 5 bases between the two germline ends. CDR3 sequence (DNA): TGTGCCAGCAGCTTAGGGCGGGGCACAGATACGCAGTATTTT. Amino acid sequence: CASSLGRGTDTQYF.

The V and J genes are TRBV4-2 and TRBJ2-3; 8 bases match TRBD2. In germline, CDR1 is LGHNA, CDR2 YNFKEQ. CDR3 length equals 17 residues. With V trimmed by 1 base and J by 2 bases, 8 bases remained unmatched. The CDR3 bases are TGTGCCAGCAGCCAAGGGACCCAGCGGGGGACCACAGATACGCAGTATTTT. This sequence encodes CASSQGTQRGTTDTQYF.

V is TRBV7-8 and J is TRBJ1-3; no clear D gene. This CDR3 has 16 amino acids. Trimming stripped 3 bases from V and 0 bases from J, with 12 bases between. From germline, CDR1 is SGHVS and CDR2 FQNEAQ. The CDR3 bases are TGTGCCAGCAGCTTTGCTACCGCCGGCTCTGGAAACACCATATATTTT. Translation gives CASSFATAGSGNTIYF.

The chain carries TRBV11-2 and TRBJ2-3, with TRBD1 matching 8 bases. The germline V gene has CDR1 SGHAT and CDR2 FQNNGV. V lost 0 bases to trimming and J lost 4 bases; unmatched junction nucleotides: 9. The CDR3 runs 17 residues. CDR3 loop: CASSLERGRGRADTQYF. The DNA of the CDR3 is TGTGCCAGCAGCTTAGAAAGGGGCAGGGGGCGAGCAGATACGCAGTATTTT.

The chain carries TRBV5-4 and TRBJ1-4, with a possible D match to TRBD1 (6 bases). The germline CDR1 and CDR2 sequences are SGHNT and YYREEE (reference sequence). The CDR3 consists of 16 residues. The V and J ends lost 0 bases and 5 bases respectively, with 14 bases between them. CDR3 DNA: TGTGCCAGCAGCTTGGGGGGGGGCAGGGGAAATGAAAAACTGTTTTTT. It translates to CASSLGGGRGNEKLFF. Using reference TRBV5-4 and TRBJ1-4 for the parts outside the CDR3, the full variable domain is ETGVTQSPTHLIKTRGQQVTLRCSSQSGHNTVSWYQQALGQGPQFIFQYYREEENGRGNFPPRFSGLQFPNYSSELNVNALELDDSALYLCASSLGGGRGNEKLFFGSGTQLSVL.

The chain uses TRBV2 and TRBJ2-7; 8 nucleotides agree with TRBD2. Germline CDR1 and CDR2: SNHLY and FYNNEI. The ends lost 4 bases at V and 5 bases at J; junction bases unmatched: 10. The CDR3 runs 15 residues. DNA for the CDR3: TGTGCCAGCAGTGGCCGGGGGGGGCAGTGGAACGAGCAGTACTTC. Its protein is CASSGRGGQWNEQYF.

V is TRBV27 and J is TRBJ2-5; 10 nucleotides align to TRBD2. This CDR3 spans 15 amino acids. J gave up 5 bases and V 5 bases, and 8 bases lay outside the gene matches. Looked up from germline, CDR1 is MNHEY and CDR2 is SMNVEV (reference sequence). The CDR3 coding sequence is TGTGCCAGCAGTCCAACTAGCGGGGTCGGGGAGACCCAGTACTTC. It is translated as CASSPTSGVGETQYF.

V gene TRBV7-9 combines with J gene TRBJ2-2, with 7 bases identical to TRBD1. This CDR3 contains 15 residues. The V and J ends lost 5 bases and 6 bases, in that order; junction bases with no gene match: 9. Germline V lookup: CDR1 SEHNR, CDR2 FQNEAQ (reference sequence). CDR3: CASSRIDRVAGELFF. CDR3 in DNA: TGTGCCAGCAGCCGAATTGACAGGGTAGCCGGGGAGCTGTTTTTT.

The V gene is TRBV4-2, the J gene TRBJ2-3, with 7 bases aligning to TRBD2. Per germline, CDR1 LGHNA and CDR2 YNFKEQ. V lost 4 bases to trimming and J lost 2 bases; unmatched junction nucleotides: 15. The CDR3 consists of 18 residues. CDR3 in amino acids: CASSPGEFGTILTDTQYF. The CDR3 DNA reads TGTGCCAGCAGCCCCGGGGAATTTGGGACTATTCTCACAGATACGCAGTATTTT.

The CDR3 loop reads CASSRGGQGPGELFF. In DNA, the CDR3 is TGTGCCAGCAGCAGGGGGGGACAGGGCCCCGGGGAGCTGTTTTTT. The rearrangement links TRBV7-2 to TRBJ2-2, with TRBD1 matching 9 bases. Trimming cost V 5 bases and J 6 bases; bases outside gene matches: 7. Germline V lookup: CDR1 SGHTA, CDR2 FQGNSA. The CDR3 sequence is 15 residues long.

The chain couples TRBV7-9 to TRBJ1-1; perhaps TRBD1 as D (5 bases). V lost 5 bases to trimming and J lost 1 base, with 14 bases between them. The CDR3 length is 15 residues. Germline V CDR1 and CDR2: SEHNR, FQNEAQ (reference sequence). This CDR3 reads CASSQLGGANTEAFF. Written as DNA, the CDR3 is TGTGCCAGCAGCCAGTTGGGGGGAGCGAACACTGAAGCTTTCTTT.

The CDR3 region is CASSESADRVRNTIYF. CDR3 nucleotide sequence: TGTGCCAGCAGTGAATCCGCCGACAGGGTACGAAACACCATATATTTT. The V gene is TRBV25-1, the J gene TRBJ1-3; 7 bases match TRBD1. Germline V gives CDR1 MGHDK, CDR2 SYGVNS. With 1 base clipped from V and 5 bases from J, the junction kept 8 bases outside the gene matches. The CDR3 spans 16 residues.